The following is a TCR beta chain sequence with its context. As yet, its antigen is unknown. This sample was included in a study of T cell repertoires in cytomegalovirus infection. Study information: Based on public TCR beta signatures, there were indications of CMV infection and of a matching HLA type.

CDR3 length: 16 amino acids. Germline CDR1 and CDR2: LGHNA and YNFKEQ. Trimming cost V 0 bases and J 8 bases, with 17 bases left between them. MiXCR was run by TCRdb on the reads, yielding one entry per CDR3 protein. This sample carries approximately 910,000 distinct CDR3 sequences, 25% to 40% of them seen once, and the ten largest clones take 13%. The V call is TRBV4-2, the J call TRBJ2-1; tentatively, D is TRBD1 or TRBD2 (5 bases each). This sequence was found in a human donor in good health (CMV status not recorded). Some clones in this sample may be carry-over from other donors' samples. Source: cultured CD8+ T cells from PBMCs, taken from culture after CMV antigen stimulation. CDR3 coding DNA: TGTGCCAGCAGCCAAGATCCGAGCGCCGGGGCCGATGAGCAGTTCTTC. It codes for CASSQDPSAGADEQFF.